One sample yielded the 21 T cell receptor beta chains listed below, sequenced in a study of blood T cells in healthy people across ages. The second PCR ran roughly 6 to 11 cycles with a sample-barcoded 5' primer and J-beta primers. TCRdb recomputed calls from the 5' RACE reads with MiXCR, one row per CDR3 protein. This sample has 500,000 to 600,000 distinct CDR3 sequences, with 27% found just once. Source material: blood. The receptors derive from a woman in her 70s in good health.

This clonotype was counted only a few times. This chain uses TRBV4-3 with TRBJ1-2; no firm D call. The germline CDR1 and CDR2 sequences are LGHNA and YSLEER. The CDR3 runs 13 residues. Trimming left V 1 base short and J 7 bases short, with 10 bases between. The CDR3 loop reads CASSQGASSGYTF. The DNA of the CDR3 is TGCGCCAGCAGCCAAGGGGCCAGCTCTGGCTACACCTTC.

This clonotype was seen a handful of times. The V call is TRBV5-1, the J call TRBJ2-5; no definite D call. The ends were cut back, 7 bases at V and 5 bases at J, with 21 bases in the middle. Germline CDR1 SGHRS, CDR2 YFSETQ. This CDR3 spans 15 amino acids. The CDR3 coding sequence is TGCGCCAGCGCAATGAACTTGGGCTTGGGCGAGACCCAGTACTTC. Translated: CASAMNLGLGETQYF.

This clonotype turned up a few times. The V call is TRBV7-2, the J call TRBJ1-2; D possibly corresponds to TRBD1 (6 bases). The V and J ends lost 5 bases and 2 bases respectively, with 12 bases between them. The CDR3 is 14 amino acids. Germline values: CDR1 SGHTA, CDR2 FQGNSA. CDR3 protein: CASSPSQGNYGYTF. CDR3 in DNA: TGTGCCAGCAGCCCTTCCCAGGGGAACTATGGCTACACCTTC. Filled out from reference TRBV7-2 and TRBJ1-2, the complete variable domain reads GAGVSQSPSNKVTEKGKDVELRCDPISGHTALYWYRQSLGQGLEFLIYFQGNSAPDKSGLPSDRFSAERTGGSVSTLTIQRTQQEDSAVYLCASSPSQGNYGYTFGSGTRLTVV.

This clonotype was seen a handful of times. The chain couples TRBV19 to TRBJ2-5; the D is unclear. The better agreement between TRBJ2-7 and the DNA end casts doubt on the J call. The CDR3 runs to 14 residues. CDR1 is LNHDA and CDR2 is SQIVND in the germline V gene (reference sequence). CDR3 loop: CASSDIGRLYEQYF. The CDR3, as DNA: TGTGCCAGTAGCGACATCGGACGGCTCTACGAGCAGTACTTC.

There are a few counts of this clonotype. This chain connects TRBV12-3 or TRBV12-4 to TRBJ1-5; no definite D call. CDR3 length: 12 amino acids. Trimming cost V 7 bases and J 4 bases, with 8 bases left between them. CDR3 in amino acids: CASTLGNQPQHF. The CDR3 DNA sequence: TGTGCCAGCACCTTAGGGAATCAGCCCCAGCATTTT.

This clonotype was counted once. The chain links TRBV9 to TRBJ2-3, with 8 bases fitting TRBD2. The V and J ends lost 2 bases and 2 bases, in that order; junction bases with no gene match: 1. This CDR3 has 14 residues. Germline-derived CDR1 and CDR2 are SGDLS and YYNGEE. The CDR3 sequence: CASSVSGDTDTQYF. The CDR3 DNA reads TGTGCCAGCAGCGTTAGCGGGGACACAGATACGCAGTATTTT.

This clonotype was observed many times. The chain uses TRBV12-3 or TRBV12-4 and TRBJ2-1, with D possibly TRBD1 on 5 matching bases. V lost 4 bases, J lost 3 bases, and 10 bases lay in between. This CDR3 region has 14 residues. DNA of the CDR3: TGTGCCAGCAGTTGGGGCGCTCACTACAATGAGCAGTTCTTC. Its protein product is CASSWGAHYNEQFF.

This clonotype was counted a few times. The J gene is TRBJ2-5, the V gene TRBV7-9; tentatively, D is TRBD2 (6 bases). The germline V gene encodes CDR1 SEHNR and CDR2 FQNEAQ (reference sequence). The CDR3 is 13 residues long. V was trimmed by 7 bases and J by 0 bases, leaving 9 bases between them. CDR3 sequence: CASKLADQETQYF. In DNA, the CDR3 is TGTGCCAGCAAATTAGCGGACCAAGAGACCCAGTACTTC.

This clonotype showed up just a few times. V usage is TRBV6-2 or TRBV6-3 and J usage is TRBJ1-5; a possible D gene is TRBD1 (6 bases). The V and J ends lost 2 bases and 2 bases respectively, with 10 bases between them. There are 15 residues in the CDR3. Germline-derived CDR1 and CDR2 are MNHEY and SVGEGT. The CDR3 sequence: CASSYVGAGNQPQHF. The CDR3 region has the DNA TGTGCCAGCAGTTACGTGGGGGCGGGCAATCAGCCCCAGCATTTT.

As regards this clonotype: This clone may be a read error of a much larger clone one base away. The final CDR3 position lacks the conserved phenylalanine or tryptophan, pointing to a likely read error. The chain joins TRBV12-3 or TRBV12-4 to TRBJ2-3; no reliable D call. This CDR3 is 12 amino acids long. Between the trimmed V and J ends, which lost 4 bases and 4 bases, there was a span of 6 bases. The CDR3 DNA follows: TGTGCCAGCAGTTCCCTAGCAGATACGCAGTATTCT. Translation gives CASSSLADTQYS.

This chain links TRBV11-3 with TRBJ1-2; 9 bases agree with TRBD1. Germline V CDR1 and CDR2: SGHNT, YENEEA. CDR3 length: 14 residues. Trimming took 4 bases from V and 6 from J; bases not matched to a gene: 6. CDR3 bases: TGTGCCAGCAGCTCCGACAGGGGGGCAGATGGCTACACCTTC. It specifies CASSSDRGADGYTF.

J is TRBJ2-2 and V is TRBV10-3; the match to TRBD2 covers 8 bases. Germline V gene lookup returns CDR1 ENHRY and CDR2 SYGVKD. V dropped 6 bases and J dropped 6; count of bases not matched to a gene: 3. The CDR3 loop spans 13 amino acids. The CDR3: CAISTGGPGELFF. The CDR3 coding sequence is TGTGCCATCAGCACGGGGGGGCCCGGGGAGCTGTTTTTT.

This chain links TRBV15 with TRBJ2-4, with D possibly called TRBD1 or TRBD2 (6 bases each). The V gene lost 0 bases and the J gene lost 7 bases, with 13 bases spanning the gap. Per germline, CDR1 LNHNV and CDR2 YYDKDF (reference sequence). This CDR3 has 15 residues. For the CDR3, the DNA is TGTGCCACCAGCAGAGACCGGGGGCCTGGGAACATTCAGTACTTC. It specifies CATSRDRGPGNIQYF.

The chain is built from TRBV6-2 or TRBV6-3 and TRBJ1-2; TRBD1 might be the D (5 bases). V was trimmed by 5 bases and J by 3 bases, leaving 13 bases between them. Per germline, CDR1 MNHEY and CDR2 SVGEGT. CDR3 length equals 14 residues. CDR3 sequence: CASSPRQTYYGYTF. DNA of the CDR3: TGTGCCAGCAGTCCACGACAGACTTACTATGGCTACACCTTC.

The chain is built from TRBV9 and TRBJ1-1; no clear D. Germline V CDR1 and CDR2: SGDLS, YYNGEE. CDR3 length: 12 amino acids. V dropped 7 bases and J dropped 0 bases, with 7 bases sitting between them. CDR3 bases: TGTGCCAGCCGGAGTTTGAACACTGAAGCTTTCTTT. Protein product: CASRSLNTEAFF.

The V gene is TRBV12-3 or TRBV12-4, the J gene TRBJ1-1; D call uncertain. The CDR3 loop spans 15 amino acids. V lost 5 bases and J lost 0, with 13 bases in between. In DNA form, the CDR3 reads TGTGCCAGCAGTAGTGGGCGACGGGTGAACACTGAAGCTTTCTTT. Translation gives CASSSGRRVNTEAFF.

The chain uses TRBV7-2 and TRBJ2-5; D remains unclear. The J call may be mistaken, given a closer DNA end match to TRBJ2-1. Germline V gives CDR1 SGHTA, CDR2 FQGNSA. This CDR3 has 14 residues. CDR3 sequence (DNA): TGTGCCAGCAGCTTAGGGACCTCCGGGTTTGAGCAGTTCTTC. This encodes CASSLGTSGFEQFF.

The chain combines TRBV20-1 with TRBJ2-1; TRBD1 aligns across 7 bases. TRBJ2-7 matches the DNA end more closely, so the J call is doubtful. The germline CDR1 and CDR2 sequences are DFQATT and SNEGSKA (reference sequence). CDR3 length equals 13 residues. The CDR3 here is CSARGQVPYEQYF. CDR3 sequence (DNA): TGCAGTGCTCGTGGACAGGTACCCTACGAGCAGTACTTC.

The J gene is TRBJ2-2, the V gene TRBV12-5; 7 nucleotides match TRBD1. In germline, CDR1 is LGHNT, CDR2 FRNRAP. V lost 6 bases to trimming and J lost 2 bases; unmatched junction nucleotides: 9. The length of the CDR3 is 16 residues. The CDR3 region has the DNA TGTGCTAGTGGCCTGGGACAGCTCGCTAACACCGGGGAGCTGTTTTTT. Translating gives CASGLGQLANTGELFF.

Only a few counts were recorded for this clonotype. The rearrangement links TRBV7-3 to TRBJ2-7; 9 bases match TRBD2. The J segment lost 2 bases and the V segment lost 1 base, leaving 3 bases of the junction unmatched. Germline values: CDR1 SGHTA, CDR2 FQGTGA. The CDR3 runs 15 residues. CDR3 coding DNA: TGTGCCAGCAGCTTAAGTGGCGGGGGGGCCTACGAGCAGTACTTC. Translation: CASSLSGGGAYEQYF.

This clonotype was recorded a few times. The V and J genes are TRBV30 and TRBJ1-5; D might be TRBD1 (5 bases). V was cut by 3 bases and J by 4 bases, with 13 bases left in between. The CDR3 is 14 residues long. CDR1 is GTSNPN and CDR2 is SVGIG in the germline V gene (reference sequence). The CDR3 reads CAWSRRQTNQPQHF. For the CDR3, the DNA is TGTGCCTGGAGCCGCCGACAGACAAATCAGCCCCAGCATTTT.